The source of this TCR beta chain is a study of CD8 T cells in ankylosing spondylitis. The germline V gene has CDR1 SGHTA and CDR2 FQGTGA. The V gene end was trimmed by 2 bases and the J gene end by 10 bases; junction bases not matched to a gene: 6. The CDR3 is 15 amino acids. Each CDR3 protein gets one entry after TCRdb re-called the 5' RACE reads with MiXCR. The table has fewer than 80,000 distinct CDR3 sequences, over 4% seen once. This clonotype was seen ten or more times. The receptor was isolated from a male donor with ankylosing spondylitis or in good health (not recorded which). The source material was blood, either unsorted or a sorted T cell fraction (not recorded which). The chain is built from TRBV7-3 and TRBJ1-6; TRBD1 aligns across 9 bases. The CDR3 region is CASSLGTGRESPLHF. In DNA, the CDR3 is TGTGCCAGCAGCTTAGGGACAGGGCGCGAATCACCCCTCCACTTT.